This T cell receptor (beta chain) was obtained from a study of CD8 T cells in Susac syndrome. CDR3 length: 11 residues. Germline V gives CDR1 SQVTM, CDR2 ANQGSEA. V was cut by 3 bases and J by 6 bases, with 8 bases left in between. Random hexamers primed reverse transcription of about 0.5 to 1 ug RNA. TCRdb called the immunoSEQ multiplex PCR reads again in MiXCR, with one record for every CDR3 protein. The data contain approximately 150,000 distinct CDR3 sequences, about 93% of them singletons. Sequencing used CD4+ T cells from PBMCs. This TCR came from a human donor in good health. The rearrangement links TRBV29-1 to TRBJ1-2; D not resolved. The CDR3 coding sequence is TGCAGCGTTGAGTGGGCGGATGGCTACACCTTC. This gives the protein CSVEWADGYTF.